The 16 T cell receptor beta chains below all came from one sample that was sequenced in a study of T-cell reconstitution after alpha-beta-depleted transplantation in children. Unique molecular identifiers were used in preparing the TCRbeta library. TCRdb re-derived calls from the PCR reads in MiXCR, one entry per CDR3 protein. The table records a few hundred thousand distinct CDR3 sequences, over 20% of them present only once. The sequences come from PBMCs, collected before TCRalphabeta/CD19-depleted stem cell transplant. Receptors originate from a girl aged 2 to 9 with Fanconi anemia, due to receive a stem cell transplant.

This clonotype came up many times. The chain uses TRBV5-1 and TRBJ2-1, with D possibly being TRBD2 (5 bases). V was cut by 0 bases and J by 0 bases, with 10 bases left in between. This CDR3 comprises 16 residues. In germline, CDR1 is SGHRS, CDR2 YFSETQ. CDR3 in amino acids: CASSLGGRSSYNEQFF. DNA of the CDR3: TGCGCCAGCAGCTTGGGAGGGCGTAGCTCCTACAATGAGCAGTTCTTC.

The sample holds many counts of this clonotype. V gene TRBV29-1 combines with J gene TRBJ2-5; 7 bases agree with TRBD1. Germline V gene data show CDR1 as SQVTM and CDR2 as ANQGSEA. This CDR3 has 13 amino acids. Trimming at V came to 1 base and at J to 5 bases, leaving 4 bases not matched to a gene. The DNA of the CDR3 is TGCAGCGTTGAAGTAGGGGGACAGGAGACCCAGTACTTC. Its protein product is CSVEVGGQETQYF.

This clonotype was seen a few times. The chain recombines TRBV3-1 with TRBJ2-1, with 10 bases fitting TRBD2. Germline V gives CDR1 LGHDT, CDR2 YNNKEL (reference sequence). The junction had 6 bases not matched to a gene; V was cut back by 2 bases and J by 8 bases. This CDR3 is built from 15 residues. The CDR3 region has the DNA TGTGCCAGCAGCCAACTTAGCGGGGGGCTACATGAGCAGTTCTTC. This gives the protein CASSQLSGGLHEQFF.

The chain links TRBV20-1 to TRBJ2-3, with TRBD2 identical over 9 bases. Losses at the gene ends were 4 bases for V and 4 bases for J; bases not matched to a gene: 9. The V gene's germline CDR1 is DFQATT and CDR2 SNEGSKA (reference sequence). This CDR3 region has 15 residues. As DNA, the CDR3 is TGCAGTGCTATACGCGGGGGGGCCGTCGCAGATACGCAGTATTTT. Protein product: CSAIRGGAVADTQYF.

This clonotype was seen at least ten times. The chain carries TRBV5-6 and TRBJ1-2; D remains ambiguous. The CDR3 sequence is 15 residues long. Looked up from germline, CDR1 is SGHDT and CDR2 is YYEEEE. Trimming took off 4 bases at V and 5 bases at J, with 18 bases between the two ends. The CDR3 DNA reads TGTGCCAGCAGCAGCCACCCGCCAGATGATTATGGCTACACCTTC. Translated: CASSSHPPDDYGYTF.

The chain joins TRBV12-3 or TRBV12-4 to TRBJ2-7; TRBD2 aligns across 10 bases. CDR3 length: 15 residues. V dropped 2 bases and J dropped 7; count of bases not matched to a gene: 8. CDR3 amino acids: CASSLTSGETNEQYF. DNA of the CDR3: TGTGCCAGCAGTTTAACTAGCGGGGAGACTAATGAGCAGTACTTC.

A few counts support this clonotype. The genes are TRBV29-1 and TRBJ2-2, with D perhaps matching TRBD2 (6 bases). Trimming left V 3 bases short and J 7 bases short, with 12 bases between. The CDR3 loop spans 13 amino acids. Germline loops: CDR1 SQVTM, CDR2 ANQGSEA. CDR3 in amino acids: CSVEGGGGGELFF. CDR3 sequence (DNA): TGCAGCGTTGAGGGAGGTGGGGGCGGGGAGCTGTTTTTT.

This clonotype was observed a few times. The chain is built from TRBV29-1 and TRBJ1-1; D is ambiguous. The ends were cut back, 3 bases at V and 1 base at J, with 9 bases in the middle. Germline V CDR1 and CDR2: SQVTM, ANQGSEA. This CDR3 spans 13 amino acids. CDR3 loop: CSVDIRGNTEAFF. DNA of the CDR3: TGCAGCGTTGATATCCGAGGGAACACTGAAGCTTTCTTT.

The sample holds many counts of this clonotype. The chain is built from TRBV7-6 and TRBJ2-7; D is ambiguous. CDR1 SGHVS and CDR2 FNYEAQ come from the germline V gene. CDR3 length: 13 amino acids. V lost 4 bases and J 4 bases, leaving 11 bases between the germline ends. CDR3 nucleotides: TGTGCCAGCAGCTCCGGGCCTCGTTACGAGCAGTACTTC. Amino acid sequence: CASSSGPRYEQYF.

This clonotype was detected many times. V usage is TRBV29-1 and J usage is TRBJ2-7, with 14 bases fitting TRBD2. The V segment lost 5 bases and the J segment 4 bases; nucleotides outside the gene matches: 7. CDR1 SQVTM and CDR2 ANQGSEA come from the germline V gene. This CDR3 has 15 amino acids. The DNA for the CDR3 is TGCAGCGTTCAGTCCGGGACTAGCGGGGGATACGAGCAGTACTTC. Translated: CSVQSGTSGGYEQYF.

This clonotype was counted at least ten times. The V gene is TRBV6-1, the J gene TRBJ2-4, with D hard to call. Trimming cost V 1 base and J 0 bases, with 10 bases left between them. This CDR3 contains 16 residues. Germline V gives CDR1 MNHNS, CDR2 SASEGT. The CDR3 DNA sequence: TGTGCCAGCAGTGAAGTGGCAGTTCTAGCCAAAAACATTCAGTACTTC. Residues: CASSEVAVLAKNIQYF.

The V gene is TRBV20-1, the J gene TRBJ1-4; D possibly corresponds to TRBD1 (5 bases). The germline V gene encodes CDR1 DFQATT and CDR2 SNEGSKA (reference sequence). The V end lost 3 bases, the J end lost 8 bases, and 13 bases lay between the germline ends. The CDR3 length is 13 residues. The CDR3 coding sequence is TGCAGTGCTAGGGGGGGAGACGGCGAAAAACTGTTTTTT. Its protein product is CSARGGDGEKLFF.

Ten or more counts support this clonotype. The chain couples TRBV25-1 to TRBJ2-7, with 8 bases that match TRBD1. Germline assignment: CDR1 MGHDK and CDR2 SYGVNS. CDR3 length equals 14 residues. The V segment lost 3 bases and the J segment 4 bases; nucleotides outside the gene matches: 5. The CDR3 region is CASSEAGGRYEQYF. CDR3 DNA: TGTGCCAGCAGTGAGGCAGGGGGCAGGTACGAGCAGTACTTC.

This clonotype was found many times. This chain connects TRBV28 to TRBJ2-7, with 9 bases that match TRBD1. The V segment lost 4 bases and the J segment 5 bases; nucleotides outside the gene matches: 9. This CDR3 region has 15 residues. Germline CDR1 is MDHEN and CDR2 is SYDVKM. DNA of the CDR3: TGTGCCAGCAGTTCCATGGGACAGGGTCGGGACGAGCAGTACTTC. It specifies CASSSMGQGRDEQYF. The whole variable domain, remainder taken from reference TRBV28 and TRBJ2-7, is DVKVTQSSRYLVKRTGEKVFLECVQDMDHENMFWYRQDPGLGLRLIYFSYDVKMKEKGDIPEGYSVSREKKERFSLILESASTNQTSMYLCASSSMGQGRDEQYFGPGTRLTVT.

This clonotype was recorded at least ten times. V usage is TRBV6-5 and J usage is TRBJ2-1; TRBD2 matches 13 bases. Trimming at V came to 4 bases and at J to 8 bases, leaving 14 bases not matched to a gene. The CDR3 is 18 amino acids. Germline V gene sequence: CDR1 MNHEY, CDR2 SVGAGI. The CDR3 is CASSLRAPGLAGRDEQFF. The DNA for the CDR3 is TGTGCCAGCAGTTTGCGCGCGCCGGGACTAGCGGGAAGGGATGAGCAGTTCTTC.

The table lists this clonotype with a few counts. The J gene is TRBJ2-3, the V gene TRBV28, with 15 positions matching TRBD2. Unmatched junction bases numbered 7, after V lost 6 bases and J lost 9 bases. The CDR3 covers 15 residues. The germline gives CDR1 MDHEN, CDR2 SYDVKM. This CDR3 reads CASRGLAGGIPTQYF. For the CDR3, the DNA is TGTGCCAGCAGAGGACTAGCGGGAGGGATCCCGACGCAGTATTTT.